The 8 T cell receptor beta chains below were found in one sample sequenced in a study of Graves' ophthalmopathy and Graves' hyperthyroidism. Transcripts of RNA were the source for amplifying TCR beta CDR3 regions. Second-round multiplex PCR came after first-round RT-PCR with HTBI primers. MiXCR, applied by TCRdb to the multiplex PCR reads, yields one record per CDR3 protein. The sample consists of 500,000 to 600,000 distinct CDR3 sequences, about 40% of them appearing once. The specimen was peripheral blood or thyroid tissue (not recorded which). All receptors derive from an adult man with Graves' hyperthyroidism.

For this clonotype: The conserved closing phenylalanine or tryptophan is absent in this CDR3, likely reflecting a read error. The V call is TRBV7-2, the J call TRBJ1-2, with unresolved D. Deletions cut 0 bases from V and 4 bases from J, with 21 bases between. Germline lookup yields CDR1 SGHTA and CDR2 FQGNSA. This CDR3 contains 18 residues. The CDR3 bases are TGTGCCAGCAGCTTAGCATCACTCTTCGGTCAGGAACCCTATGGCTACACCCTC. It yields the protein CASSLASLFGQEPYGYTL.

This chain uses TRBV29-1 with TRBJ2-7; D is unclear. Gene TRBJ2-1 matches the end of the DNA better, so the J call may be wrong. The CDR3 totals 13 residues. Germline V lookup: CDR1 SQVTM, CDR2 ANQGSEA. The CDR3 is CSVTSRPSFEQFF. CDR3 DNA: TGCAGCGTTACGAGTCGGCCCTCCTTCGAGCAGTTCTTC.

This clonotype occurred many times. The chain employs TRBV12-3 or TRBV12-4 and TRBJ2-7; D gene unclear. CDR3 length equals 14 residues. The V and J ends lost 2 bases and 3 bases respectively, with 11 bases between them. The CDR3 DNA reads TGTGCCAGCAGTTTAAGGCAGACCCACTACGAGCAGTACTTC. It specifies CASSLRQTHYEQYF.

The J gene is TRBJ1-1, the V gene TRBV10-3; 10 positions agree with TRBD1. Germline-derived CDR1 and CDR2 are ENHRY and SYGVKD. V lost 10 bases, J lost 3 bases, and 11 bases stayed unmatched. This CDR3 spans 15 amino acids. In DNA, the CDR3 is TGTGCCAGCAGGAGAGGGGACAGGGGTTACACTGAAGCTTTCTTT. Encoded protein: CASRRGDRGYTEAFF.

The V and J genes are TRBV29-1 and TRBJ1-1; TRBD1 aligns across 8 bases. The CDR3 covers 11 residues. The ends lost 8 bases at V and 4 bases at J; junction bases unmatched: 3. The germline CDR1 and CDR2 sequences are SQVTM and ANQGSEA. Here the CDR3 reads CSLTGVTEAFF. Written as DNA, the CDR3 is TGCAGCTTGACAGGGGTCACTGAAGCTTTCTTT.

This clonotype has only a few counts. The V and J genes are TRBV6-1 and TRBJ1-2, with D tentatively TRBD1 (5 bases). There are 16 residues in the CDR3. Germline V lookup: CDR1 MNHNS, CDR2 SASEGT. V lost 5 bases and J 8 bases, leaving 24 bases between the germline ends. The CDR3 region is CASSLEFFPGPEGYTF. The DNA for the CDR3 is TGTGCCAGCAGTCTAGAATTCTTTCCAGGGCCTGAAGGCTACACCTTC.

This clonotype was detected many times. This sequence joins TRBV24-1 and TRBJ2-7, with TRBD1 identical over 10 bases. Trimming took 0 bases from V and 4 from J; bases not matched to a gene: 5. Germline-derived CDR1 and CDR2 are KGHDR and SFDVKD. This CDR3 comprises 16 residues. CDR3 nucleotides: TGTGCCACCAGTGATTTGGCAGGACAGGGGGAGTACGAGCAGTACTTC. Protein sequence: CATSDLAGQGEYEQYF.

CDR3 region: CASSEPGNYDTQYF. CDR3 DNA sequence: TGTGCCAGCAGTGAGCCAGGGAATTACGATACGCAGTATTTT. This chain joins TRBV2 and TRBJ2-3; weak D call: TRBD1 (5 bases). There are 14 residues in the CDR3. V lost 3 bases and J lost 6, with 13 bases in between. From germline, CDR1 is SNHLY and CDR2 FYNNEI.